This T cell receptor beta chain was sequenced during a study of beta chain features in type 1 diabetes (dated by TCRdb to the late 2010s). Study-level background: Mean age, gender distribution, total cell number and subset yield were not different between patients and healthy donors. A total of some 100,000,000 sorted cells were examined across all samples, and the number of cells per subset was strongly correlated with RNA yield. The study compared the TCRB repertoires of sorted circulating CD4+ T cell subsets in recently diagnosed type 1 diabetes patients with those in matched healthy donors. Naive and central memory subsets were obtained from all 30 or so donors, but regulatory and stem cell-like memory subsets were isolated from only 8 patients and about 8 healthy donors.

This clone was detected once. Its antigen remains undetermined. No much larger clone exists at a distance of one base, and base qualities are not known. From cysteine to phenylalanine, the CDR3 is 12 amino acids long. Only the CDR3 DNA stays, 36 bases, in frame from base 1. In the germline V gene, CDR1 corresponds to SGHNT and CDR2 to YENEEA. V and J lose 4 bases and 3 bases, and a span of 4 bases separates them. All of the isolated RNA was reverse transcribed with the High Capacity cDNA Reverse Transcription Kit, so expressed TCRB transcripts were sequenced. Naive, central memory and regulatory T cell samples underwent deep immunoSEQ sequencing, averaging around 3.6 million total reads per sample. After sorted cells were lysed in RLT buffer, RNA was extracted with DNase-treated RNeasy Micro or Mini kits, with the choice depending on cell number. To prevent cross-contamination, every cell subset was processed on its own, while patient and healthy donor samples were processed together. TCRB sequences were amplified from cDNA with the immunoSEQ multiplex PCR, producing 87-bp fragments spanning the CDR3 region. Sequencing of the amplicons was done on the Illumina HiSeq platform. As for the authors' bioinformatics: Synthetic template baselines were used to correct PCR bias computationally, reads within Hamming distance 2 were collapsed together, and singletons that could not be merged were discarded. Reads were aligned against IMGT to assign V, D and J genes, CDR3 length and insertions or deletions at six rearrangement sites. Within each subset, clonotype counts were normalized to sorted cell number, and only after that were true diversity and Gini coefficients computed with the tcR R package. Repertoire sharing was quantified using the overlap coefficient calculated on TCRB nucleotide sequences. Out-of-frame TCRB sequences from naive cells were analyzed as a proxy for the pre-selection repertoire. The table comes from immuneACCESS by way of TCRdb, which keeps in-frame sequences with V and J called. Part of the clones is missing from these tables; in studies checked, under half for an unresolved V gene and the rest for unknown reasons. V and J calls and clone size are given by that table; D and trimming were obtained from the DNA. This sample has approximately 360,000 clones in its table, and around 12% of those were observed once. Of the sample, roughly 0.0097% falls within the top ten clones.

A single peripheral blood draw of about 116 mL on average was collected from each donor into heparinised tubes. Using a panel that included CD45RO, CCR7, CD25, CD127, CD95 and CD27, naive, central memory, regulatory and stem cell-like memory CD4+ T cells were sorted on a BD FACSAria II. All sorted populations exceeded 95% purity. PBMCs were isolated right away by Lymphoprep density gradient centrifugation and were stained directly, without culture. To minimize batch effects, samples were stained and sorted in pairs, one healthy donor with one patient per experiment. Overall study results and their limits: Because small numbers of individuals were included in the HLA sub-analyses, any influence of HLA type on TCRB rearrangement was left unresolved. Shorter templates might have been favored by PCR, but patient and control samples were amplified and corrected together, so both groups would have been affected equally by any skew. Because cDNA was sequenced instead of genomic DNA, activated cells with high expression could be over-represented, although the groups did not differ in activation or CD3 levels. In all four CD4+ subsets, TCRB CDR3 length was moderately but significantly shorter in type 1 diabetes patients. Fewer insertions and more nucleotide deletions at VDJ recombination sites were observed in patients with type 1 diabetes, implying thymic rearrangement abnormalities. Naive, central memory and regulatory TCRB repertoires appeared to be more similar among patients than among healthy donors.

The V and J genes are TRBV11-3 and TRBJ1-5; confidence is insufficient to name the D gene. This receptor was taken from a woman younger than 35 with type 1 diabetes. Sequenced material: naive CD4+ T cells from blood. Reading the label with the study, this specimen's cell subset or site is: true naive CD4+ T cells. The DNA sequence reads TGTGCCAGCAGCTCCAACAATCAGCCCCAGCATTTT. The encoded protein is CASSSNNQPQHF. Joined to the reference TRBV11-3 and TRBJ1-5 proteins, this CDR3 gives the full variable domain: EAGVVQSPRYKIIEKKQPVAFWCNPISGHNTLYWYLQNLGQGPELLIRYENEEAVDDSQLPKDRFSAERLKGVDSTLKIQPAELGDSAVYLCASSSNNQPQHFGDGTRLSIL.